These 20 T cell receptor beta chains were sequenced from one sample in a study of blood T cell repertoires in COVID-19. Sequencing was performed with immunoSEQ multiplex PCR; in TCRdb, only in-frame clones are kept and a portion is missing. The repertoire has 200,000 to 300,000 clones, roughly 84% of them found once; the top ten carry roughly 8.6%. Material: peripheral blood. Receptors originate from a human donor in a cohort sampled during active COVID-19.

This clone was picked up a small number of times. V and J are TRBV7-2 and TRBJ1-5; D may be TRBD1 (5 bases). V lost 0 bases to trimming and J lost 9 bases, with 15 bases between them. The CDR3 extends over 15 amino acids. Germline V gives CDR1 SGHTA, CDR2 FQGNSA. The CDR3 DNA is TGTGCCAGCAGCTTAGCGCGAGTTTGGGGCCCGCCCCAGCATTTT. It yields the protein CASSLARVWGPPQHF.

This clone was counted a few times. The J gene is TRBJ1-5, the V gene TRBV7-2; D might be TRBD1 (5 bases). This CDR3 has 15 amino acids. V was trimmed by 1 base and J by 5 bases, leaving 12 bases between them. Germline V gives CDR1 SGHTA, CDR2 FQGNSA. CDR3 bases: TGTGCCAGCAGCTTAGTGGGTGACAGACATCAGCCCCAGCATTTT. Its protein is CASSLVGDRHQPQHF.

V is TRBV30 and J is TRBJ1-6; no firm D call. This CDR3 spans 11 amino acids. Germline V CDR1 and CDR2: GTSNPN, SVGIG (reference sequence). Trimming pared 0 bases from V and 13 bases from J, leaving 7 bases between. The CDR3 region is CAWSVRRPLHF. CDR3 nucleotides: TGTGCCTGGAGTGTACGCAGGCCCCTCCACTTT.

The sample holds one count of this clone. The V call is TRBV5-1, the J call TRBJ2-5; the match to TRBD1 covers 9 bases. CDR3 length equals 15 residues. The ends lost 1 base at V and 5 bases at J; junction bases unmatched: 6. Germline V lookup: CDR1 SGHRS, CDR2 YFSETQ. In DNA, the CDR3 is TGCGCCAGCAGCTTGAAGACAGGGGGTGTGGAGACCCAGTACTTC. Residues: CASSLKTGGVETQYF.

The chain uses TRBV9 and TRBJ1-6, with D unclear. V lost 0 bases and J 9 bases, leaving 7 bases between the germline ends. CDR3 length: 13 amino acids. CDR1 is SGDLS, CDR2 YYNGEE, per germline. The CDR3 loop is CASSVGVSSPLHF. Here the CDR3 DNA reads TGTGCCAGCAGCGTAGGAGTGAGTTCACCCCTCCACTTT.

The chain's CDR3 is CASSLRDGRDTQYF. CDR3 nucleotides: TGTGCCAGCAGCCTGCGGGACGGCAGGGATACGCAGTATTTT. The V and J genes are TRBV28 and TRBJ2-3, with D possibly TRBD2 on 6 matching bases. This CDR3 has 14 amino acids. V was clipped by 6 bases and J by 6 bases, with 16 bases between them. Germline lookup yields CDR1 MDHEN and CDR2 SYDVKM.

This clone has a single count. The CDR3 nucleotides read TGTGCCAGCAGTGAAGCGCTCGGGGGCACTGAAGCTTTCTTT. Protein: CASSEALGGTEAFF. This sequence joins TRBV2 and TRBJ1-1, with D perhaps TRBD1 (5 bases). From germline, CDR1 is SNHLY and CDR2 FYNNEI. This CDR3 has 14 amino acids. Trimming stripped 0 bases from V and 4 bases from J, with 9 bases between.

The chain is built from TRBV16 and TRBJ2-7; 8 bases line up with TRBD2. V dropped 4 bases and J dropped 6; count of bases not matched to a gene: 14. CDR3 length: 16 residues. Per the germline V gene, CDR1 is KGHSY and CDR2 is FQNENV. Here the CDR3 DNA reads TGTGCCAGCAGCCCTCTCTTTCGGGAGGGGATCAGCGAGCAGTACTTC. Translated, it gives CASSPLFREGISEQYF.

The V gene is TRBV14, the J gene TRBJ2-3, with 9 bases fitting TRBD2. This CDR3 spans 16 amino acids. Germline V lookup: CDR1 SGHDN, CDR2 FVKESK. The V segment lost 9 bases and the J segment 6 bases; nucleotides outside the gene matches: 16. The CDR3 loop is CASVPSGGQNLDTQYF. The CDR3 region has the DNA TGTGCCAGTGTCCCAAGCGGGGGGCAAAATTTGGATACGCAGTATTTT.

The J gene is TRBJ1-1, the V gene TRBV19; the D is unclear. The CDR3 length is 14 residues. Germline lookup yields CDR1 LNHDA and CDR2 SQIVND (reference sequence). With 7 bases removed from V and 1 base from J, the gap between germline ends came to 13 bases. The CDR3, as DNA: TGTGCCAGTACTCCTTTGAGGGAGAACACTGAAGCTTTCTTT. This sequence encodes CASTPLRENTEAFF.

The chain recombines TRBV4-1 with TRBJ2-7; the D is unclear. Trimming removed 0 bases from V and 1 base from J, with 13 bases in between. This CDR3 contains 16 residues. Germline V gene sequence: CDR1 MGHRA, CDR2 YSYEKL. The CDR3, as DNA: TGCGCCAGCAGCCAAGATTTAGCTTCAGCTTCCTACGAGCAGTACTTC. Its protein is CASSQDLASASYEQYF.

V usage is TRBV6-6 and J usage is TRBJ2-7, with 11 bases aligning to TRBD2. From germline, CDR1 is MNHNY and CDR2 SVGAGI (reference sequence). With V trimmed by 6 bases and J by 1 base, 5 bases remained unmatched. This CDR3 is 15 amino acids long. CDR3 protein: CASRLAGALSYEQYF. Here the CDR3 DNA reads TGTGCCAGCAGACTAGCGGGAGCGCTTTCCTACGAGCAGTACTTC.

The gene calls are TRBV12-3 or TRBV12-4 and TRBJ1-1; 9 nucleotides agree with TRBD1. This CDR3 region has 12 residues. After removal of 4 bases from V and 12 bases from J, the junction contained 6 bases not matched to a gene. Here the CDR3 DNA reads TGTGCCAGCAGTTCCGGGACAGGGACGTCTTTCTTT. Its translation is CASSSGTGTSFF.

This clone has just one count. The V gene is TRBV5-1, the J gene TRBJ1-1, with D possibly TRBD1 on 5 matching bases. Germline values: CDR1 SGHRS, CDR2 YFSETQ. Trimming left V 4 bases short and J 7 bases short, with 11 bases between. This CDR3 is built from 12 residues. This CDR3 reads CASSPGIGEAFF. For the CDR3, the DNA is TGCGCCAGCAGCCCAGGGATAGGTGAAGCTTTCTTT.

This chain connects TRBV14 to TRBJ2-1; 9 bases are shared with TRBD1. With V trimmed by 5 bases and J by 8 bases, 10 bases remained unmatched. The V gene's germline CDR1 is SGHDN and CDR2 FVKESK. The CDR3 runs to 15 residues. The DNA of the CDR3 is TGTGCCAGCAGCTCTACCGGGACAGGGAATCATGAGCAGTTCTTC. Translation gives CASSSTGTGNHEQFF.

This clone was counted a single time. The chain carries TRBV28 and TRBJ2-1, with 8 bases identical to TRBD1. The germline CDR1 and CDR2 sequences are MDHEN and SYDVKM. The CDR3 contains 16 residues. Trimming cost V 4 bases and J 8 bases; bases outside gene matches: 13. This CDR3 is CASSSRSWTGWDEQFF. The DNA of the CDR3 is TGTGCCAGCAGTTCCCGCTCGTGGACAGGGTGGGATGAGCAGTTCTTC. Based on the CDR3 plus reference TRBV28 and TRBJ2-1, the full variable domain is DVKVTQSSRYLVKRTGEKVFLECVQDMDHENMFWYRQDPGLGLRLIYFSYDVKMKEKGDIPEGYSVSREKKERFSLILESASTNQTSMYLCASSSRSWTGWDEQFFGPGTRLTVL.

The CDR3 coding sequence is TGTGCCAGCAGTCCGAGGACAGCCGAGCAGTACTTC. Translated: CASSPRTAEQYF. The chain couples TRBV28 to TRBJ2-7; possible D gene TRBD1, 6 bases. Trimming cost V 5 bases and J 6 bases, with 11 bases left between them. This CDR3 has 12 residues. Germline loops: CDR1 MDHEN, CDR2 SYDVKM.

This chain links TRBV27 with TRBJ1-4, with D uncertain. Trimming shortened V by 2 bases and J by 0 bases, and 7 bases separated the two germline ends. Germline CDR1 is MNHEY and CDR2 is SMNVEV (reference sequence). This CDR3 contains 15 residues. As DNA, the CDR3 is TGTGCCAGCAGTTTACGGTGGTCAACTAATGAAAAACTGTTTTTT. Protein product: CASSLRWSTNEKLFF. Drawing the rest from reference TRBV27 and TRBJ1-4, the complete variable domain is EAQVTQNPRYLITVTGKKLTVTCSQNMNHEYMSWYRQDPGLGLRQIYYSMNVEVTDKGDVPEGYKVSRKEKRNFPLILESPSPNQTSLYFCASSLRWSTNEKLFFGSGTQLSVL.

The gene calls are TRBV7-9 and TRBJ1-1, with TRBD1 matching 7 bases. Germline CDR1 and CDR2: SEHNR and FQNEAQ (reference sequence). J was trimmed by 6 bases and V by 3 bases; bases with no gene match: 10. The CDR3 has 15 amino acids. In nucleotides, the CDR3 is TGTGCCAGCAGCTTTCCCACAGGGGTAGTCGCTGAAGCTTTCTTT. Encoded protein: CASSFPTGVVAEAFF.

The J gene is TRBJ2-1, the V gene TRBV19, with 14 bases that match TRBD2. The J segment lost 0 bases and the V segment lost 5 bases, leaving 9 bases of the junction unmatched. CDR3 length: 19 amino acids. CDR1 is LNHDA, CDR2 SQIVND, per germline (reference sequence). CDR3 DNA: TGTGCCAGTAGTTTCCGACTAGCGGGGGGGATAAGCTCCTACAATGAGCAGTTCTTC. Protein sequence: CASSFRLAGGISSYNEQFF.